This T cell receptor (beta chain) was sequenced for a study of human T cells and chemical hapten exposure. At the level of the study: How much TCR each sample yielded varied, mostly because pooled library volumes differed slightly.

Regarding time point: healthy volunteer bleed at 6 weeks. Unfractionated whole blood yielded the extracted total RNA. The V segment lost 4 bases and the J segment 0 bases; nucleotides outside the gene matches: 14. The CDR3 sequence is 19 residues long. Per the germline V gene, CDR1 is LGHNA and CDR2 is YNFKEQ. This clonotype was seen a handful of times. Its antigen is unidentified. The study, taken as a whole, reports: Following DPC sensitization, TCRs present above 1 in 1000 frequency showed no change.

For the library, individual cDNA molecules each received unique molecular identifiers. As originally analysed: The median was 95,638 TCRs per sample, ranging roughly 20,000 to 690,600. MiXCR, applied by TCRdb to the RACE reads, yields one record per CDR3 protein. The authors' filters were not applied to this entry. The sample includes fewer than 100,000 distinct CDR3 sequences, roughly 7.9% of them seen just once. This TCR derives from a female donor in good health. Some clones in this sample may be carry-over from other donors' samples. This chain uses TRBV4-2 with TRBJ2-3, with 9 positions matching TRBD2. Source material: whole blood. The CDR3 loop reads CASSLLGLRGGASTDTQYF. The CDR3 nucleotides read TGTGCCAGCAGCCTCCTCGGCCTACGCGGGGGGGCAAGCACAGATACGCAGTATTTT.